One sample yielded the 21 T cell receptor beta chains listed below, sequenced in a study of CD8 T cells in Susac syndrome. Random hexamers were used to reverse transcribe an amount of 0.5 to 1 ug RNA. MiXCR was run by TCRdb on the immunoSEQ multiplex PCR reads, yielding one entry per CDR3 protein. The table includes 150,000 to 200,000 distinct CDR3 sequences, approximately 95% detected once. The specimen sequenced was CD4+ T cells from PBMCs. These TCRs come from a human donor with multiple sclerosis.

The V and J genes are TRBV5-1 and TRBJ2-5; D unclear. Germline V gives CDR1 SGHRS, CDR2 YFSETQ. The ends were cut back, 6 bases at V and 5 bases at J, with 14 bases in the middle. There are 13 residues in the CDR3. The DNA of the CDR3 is TGCGCCAGCAAGAGTAGCCGTGGGGAGACCCAGTACTTC. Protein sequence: CASKSSRGETQYF.

The CDR3 sequence is CASSPQLARSKNIQYF. The CDR3 DNA is TGTGCCAGCAGTCCCCAACTAGCGAGGTCCAAAAACATTCAGTACTTC. The V gene is TRBV12-3 or TRBV12-4, the J gene TRBJ2-4; 7 bases fit TRBD2. The trim removed 5 bases at V and 2 bases at J, leaving 9 bases unmatched. This CDR3 has 16 amino acids.

The CDR3 loop is CASSLRISTGELFF. In DNA, the CDR3 is TGTGCCAGCAGCTTAAGAATTTCCACCGGGGAGCTGTTTTTT. The V gene is TRBV7-2, the J gene TRBJ2-2; D is ambiguous. Germline CDR1 SGHTA, CDR2 FQGNSA. This CDR3 spans 14 amino acids. Trimming took 2 bases from V and 4 from J, leaving 8 bases between them.

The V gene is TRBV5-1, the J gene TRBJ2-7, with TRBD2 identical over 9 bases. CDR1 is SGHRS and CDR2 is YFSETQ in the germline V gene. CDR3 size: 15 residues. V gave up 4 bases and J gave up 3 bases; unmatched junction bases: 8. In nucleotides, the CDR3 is TGCGCCAGCAGCCCGGACGGGACTAGCAGCTACGAGCAGTACTTC. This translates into CASSPDGTSSYEQYF.

This chain's CDR3 is CASGQGWGDEQFF. CDR3 sequence (DNA): TGTGCCAGTGGACAGGGCTGGGGAGATGAGCAGTTCTTC. This chain uses TRBV27 with TRBJ2-1; TRBD1 matches at 8 bases. The CDR3 loop spans 13 amino acids. Germline V gene lookup returns CDR1 MNHEY and CDR2 SMNVEV (reference sequence). The V segment lost 9 bases and the J segment 8 bases; nucleotides outside the gene matches: 9.

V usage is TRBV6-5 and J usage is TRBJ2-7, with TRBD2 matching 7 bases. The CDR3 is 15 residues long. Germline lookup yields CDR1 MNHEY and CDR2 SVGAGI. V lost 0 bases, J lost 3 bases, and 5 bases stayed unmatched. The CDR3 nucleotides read TGTGCCAGCAGTTACTCGCGGGAGAAAAACTACGAGCAGTACTTC. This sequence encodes CASSYSREKNYEQYF.

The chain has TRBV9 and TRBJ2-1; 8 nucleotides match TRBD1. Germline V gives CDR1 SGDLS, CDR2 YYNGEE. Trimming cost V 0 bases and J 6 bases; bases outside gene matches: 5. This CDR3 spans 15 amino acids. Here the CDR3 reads CASSVAPDRVNEQFF. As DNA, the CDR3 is TGTGCCAGCAGCGTAGCTCCGGACAGGGTCAATGAGCAGTTCTTC.

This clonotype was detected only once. The chain's CDR3 is CASSARRVETDTQYF. DNA for the CDR3: TGTGCCAGCAGTGCGCGGAGGGTCGAGACAGATACGCAGTATTTT. V is TRBV2 and J is TRBJ2-3; D perhaps matches TRBD2 (6 bases). Germline loops: CDR1 SNHLY, CDR2 FYNNEI. The CDR3 covers 15 residues. Trimming shortened V by 4 bases and J by 3 bases, and 14 bases separated the two germline ends.

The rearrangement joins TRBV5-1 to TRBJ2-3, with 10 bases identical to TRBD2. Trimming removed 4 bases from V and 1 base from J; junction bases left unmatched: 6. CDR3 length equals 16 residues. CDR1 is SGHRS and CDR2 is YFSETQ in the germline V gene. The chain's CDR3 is CASSPLAGDGTDTQYF. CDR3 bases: TGCGCCAGCAGCCCTCTAGCGGGAGATGGCACAGATACGCAGTATTTT.

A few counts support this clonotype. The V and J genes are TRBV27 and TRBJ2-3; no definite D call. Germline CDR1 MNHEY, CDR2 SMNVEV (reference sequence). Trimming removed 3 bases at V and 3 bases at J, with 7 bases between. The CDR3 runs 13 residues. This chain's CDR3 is CASSFRSTDTQYF. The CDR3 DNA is TGTGCCAGCAGTTTCCGAAGTACAGATACGCAGTATTTT.

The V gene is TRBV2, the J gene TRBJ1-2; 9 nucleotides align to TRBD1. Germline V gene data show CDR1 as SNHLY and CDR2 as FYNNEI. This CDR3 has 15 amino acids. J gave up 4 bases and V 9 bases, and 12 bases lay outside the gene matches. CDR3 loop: CASPGTGYRGYGYTF. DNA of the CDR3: TGTGCCAGTCCCGGGACAGGGTACAGGGGCTATGGCTACACCTTC.

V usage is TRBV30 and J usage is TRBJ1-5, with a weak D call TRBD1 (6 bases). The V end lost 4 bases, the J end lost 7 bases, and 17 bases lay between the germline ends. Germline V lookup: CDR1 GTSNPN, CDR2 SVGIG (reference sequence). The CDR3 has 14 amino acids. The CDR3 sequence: CAWNNHREHQPQHF. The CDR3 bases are TGTGCCTGGAACAACCACAGGGAGCACCAGCCCCAGCATTTT.

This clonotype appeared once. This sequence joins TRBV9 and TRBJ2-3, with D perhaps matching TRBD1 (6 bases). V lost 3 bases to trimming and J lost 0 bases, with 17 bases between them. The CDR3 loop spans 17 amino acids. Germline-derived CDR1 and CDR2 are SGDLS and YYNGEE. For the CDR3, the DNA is TGTGCCAGCAGCGCCAGATTTACAGGGAGAAGCACAGATACGCAGTATTTT. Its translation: CASSARFTGRSTDTQYF.

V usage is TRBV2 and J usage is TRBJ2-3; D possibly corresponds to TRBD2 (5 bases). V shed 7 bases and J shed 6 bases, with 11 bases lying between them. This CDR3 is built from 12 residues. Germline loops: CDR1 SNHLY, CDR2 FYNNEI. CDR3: CASKGPGDTQYF. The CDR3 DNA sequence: TGTGCCAGCAAAGGACCGGGGGATACGCAGTATTTT.

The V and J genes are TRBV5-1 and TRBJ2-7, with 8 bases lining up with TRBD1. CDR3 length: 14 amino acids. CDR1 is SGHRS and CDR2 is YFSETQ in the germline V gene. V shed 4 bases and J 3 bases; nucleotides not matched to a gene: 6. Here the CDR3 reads CASSPGQAVYEQYF. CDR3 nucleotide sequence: TGCGCCAGCAGCCCGGGACAGGCTGTCTACGAGCAGTACTTC.

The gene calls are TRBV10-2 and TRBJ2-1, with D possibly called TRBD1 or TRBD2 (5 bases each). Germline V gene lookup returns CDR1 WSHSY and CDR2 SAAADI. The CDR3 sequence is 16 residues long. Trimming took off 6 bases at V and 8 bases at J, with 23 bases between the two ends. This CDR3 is CASSYFGAGRDDEQFF. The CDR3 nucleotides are TGCGCCAGCAGCTACTTCGGGGCAGGGCGTGACGATGAGCAGTTCTTC.

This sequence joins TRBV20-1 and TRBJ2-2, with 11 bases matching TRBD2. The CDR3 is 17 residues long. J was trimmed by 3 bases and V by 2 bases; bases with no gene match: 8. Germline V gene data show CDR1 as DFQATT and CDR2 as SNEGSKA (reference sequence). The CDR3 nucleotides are TGCAGTGCTAGAAAAGGCTGGACTAGCGGGCACACCGGGGAGCTGTTTTTT. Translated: CSARKGWTSGHTGELFF.

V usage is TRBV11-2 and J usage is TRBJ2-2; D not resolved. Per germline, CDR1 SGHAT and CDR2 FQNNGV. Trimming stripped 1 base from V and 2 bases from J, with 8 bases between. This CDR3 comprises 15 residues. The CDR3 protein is CASSLGRANTGELFF. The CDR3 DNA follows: TGTGCCAGCAGCTTAGGGAGAGCTAACACCGGGGAGCTGTTTTTT.

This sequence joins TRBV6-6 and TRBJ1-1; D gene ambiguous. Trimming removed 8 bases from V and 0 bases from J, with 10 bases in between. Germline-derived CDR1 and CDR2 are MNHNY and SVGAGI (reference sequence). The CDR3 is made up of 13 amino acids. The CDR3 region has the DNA TGTGCCAGCGGCCGGGTCCTGAACACTGAAGCTTTCTTT. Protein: CASGRVLNTEAFF.

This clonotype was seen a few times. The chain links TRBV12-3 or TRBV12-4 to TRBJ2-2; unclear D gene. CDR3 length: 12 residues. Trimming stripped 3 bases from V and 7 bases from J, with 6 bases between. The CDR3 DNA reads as TGTGCCAGCAGTTTGAGGAACGGGGAGCTGTTTTTT. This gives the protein CASSLRNGELFF.

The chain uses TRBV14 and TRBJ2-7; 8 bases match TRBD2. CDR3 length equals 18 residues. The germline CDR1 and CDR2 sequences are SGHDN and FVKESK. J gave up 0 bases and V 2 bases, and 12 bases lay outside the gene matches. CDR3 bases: TGTGCCAGCAGCCAAAAAACCAGACTAGCGCCCTACTCCTACGAGCAGTACTTC. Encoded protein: CASSQKTRLAPYSYEQYF. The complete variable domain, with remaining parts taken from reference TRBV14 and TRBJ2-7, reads EAGVTQFPSHSVIEKGQTVTLRCDPISGHDNLYWYRRVMGKEIKFLLHFVKESKQDESGMPNNRFLAERTGGTYSTLKVQPAELEDSGVYFCASSQKTRLAPYSYEQYFGPGTRLTVT.